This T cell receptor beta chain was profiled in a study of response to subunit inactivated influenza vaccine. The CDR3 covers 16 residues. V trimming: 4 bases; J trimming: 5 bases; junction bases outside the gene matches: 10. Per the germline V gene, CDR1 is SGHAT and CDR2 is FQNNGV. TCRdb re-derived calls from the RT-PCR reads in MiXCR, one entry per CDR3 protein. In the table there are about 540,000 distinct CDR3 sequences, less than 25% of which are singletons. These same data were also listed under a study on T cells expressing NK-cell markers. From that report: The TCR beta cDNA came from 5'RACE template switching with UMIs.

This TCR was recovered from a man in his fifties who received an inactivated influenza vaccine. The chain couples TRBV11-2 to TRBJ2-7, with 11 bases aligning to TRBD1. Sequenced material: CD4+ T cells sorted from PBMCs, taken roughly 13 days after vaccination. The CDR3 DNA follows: TGTGCCAGCAGCTCCCCGGTACGGACAGGGGGCGACGAGCAGTACTTC. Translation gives CASSSPVRTGGDEQYF.